The 13 T cell receptor beta chains below were found in one sample sequenced in a study of CD8+ T cells in alopecia areata. Cutaneous lymph nodes were pooled and cells sorted by CD4, CD8alpha, NKG2D, NKG2ACE and more. RNA extraction and reverse transcription yielded cDNA as sequencing template. The protocol was immunoSEQ multiplex PCR, while the TCRdb copy is restricted to in-frame clones and leaves out a portion. The table records about 270,000 clones without singletons, the ten largest covering about 1.1%. Specimen: CD4+ T cells sorted from a lymph node. Receptor source: a C3H/HeJ mouse with alopecia areata. The MHC haplotype of this mouse line is H2-k.

This clone was counted only a few times. Gene names are mouse gene names. The read finishes 4 residues shy of the CDR3 end, and the germline J gene is used to complete it. Other DNA sequences in this specimen translate into the identical CDR3. The chain combines TRBV5 with TRBJ2-3; TRBD2 agrees at 9 bases. V lost 1 base and J lost 0; bases outside the gene matches: 2. There are 16 residues in the CDR3. Germline CDR1 is LGHNA and CDR2 is YNLKQL (reference sequence). Incomplete CDR3 DNA: TGTGCCAGCAGCCAAGGACTGGGGGCTAGTGCAGAA. Translated, it gives CASSQGLGASAE. The complete CDR3 sequence is CASSQGLGASAETLYF.

Worth noting for this clone: Gene names denote mouse genes. The sequenced part of the CDR3 DNA is TGTGCCAGCAGCAGAACCTAT. As protein: CASSRTY. Given in full, the CDR3 is CASSRTYEQYF. The chain joins TRBV13-3 to TRBJ2-7; D ambiguous. Read coverage stops 4 residues before the CDR3 terminus; the germline J gene supplies the remainder. Trimming pared 5 bases from V and 2 bases from J, leaving 5 bases between. The CDR3 is 11 amino acids. CDR1 and CDR2 from the germline V gene are NNHDY and SYVADS.

As concerns this clone: Gene names are mouse gene names. The read gets to within 4 residues of the CDR3 end, and the germline J gene fills in the rest. The chain employs TRBV31 and TRBJ2-1; 8 nucleotides agree with TRBD2. The CDR3 consists of 15 residues. Germline CDR1 and CDR2: GKSSPN and SITVG. The DNA read from the CDR3 is TGTGCCTGGAGTCTAAGGGGGGGGCGCGGCGCT. This sequence encodes CAWSLRGGRGA. The whole CDR3 reads CAWSLRGGRGAEQFF.

This clone was detected a few times. The germline and genes are mouse ones. The CDR3 is cut off 4 residues early in the read; its end comes from the germline J gene. This sample also contains other DNA sequences that code for the same CDR3. This chain joins TRBV31 and TRBJ2-3; 8 bases align to TRBD1. CDR1 is GKSSPN, CDR2 SITVG, per germline. V gave up 3 bases and J gave up 0 bases; unmatched junction bases: 5. This CDR3 is 15 amino acids long. CDR3 loop: CAWSPGQGSAETLYF. The sequenced part of the CDR3 DNA is TGTGCCTGGAGCCCCGGACAGGGTAGTGCAGAA.

Note on this clone: Germline and genes here are mouse. The CDR3 is cut off 4 residues early in the read; its end comes from the germline J gene. The V gene is TRBV1, the J gene TRBJ2-1, with 10 positions matching TRBD2. CDR1 NSQYPW and CDR2 LRSPGD come from the germline V gene (reference sequence). Trimming took 6 bases from V and 3 from J; bases not matched to a gene: 2. This CDR3 is 14 amino acids long. The sequenced part of the CDR3 DNA is TGCACCTGCAGCGACTGGGGGGTCTATGCT. It codes for CTCSDWGVYA. The CDR3 reads in full as CTCSDWGVYAEQFF.

Note on this clone: The gene names here belong to mouse. The read stops 4 residues short of the end of the CDR3; the missing end is completed from the germline J gene. The V gene is TRBV17, the J gene TRBJ1-1; 7 bases map to TRBD1. Trimming removed 3 bases from V and 4 bases from J; junction bases left unmatched: 5. This CDR3 contains 14 residues. Per germline, CDR1 MNHDT and CDR2 YYDKIL. The CDR3 here is CASSRTGRGTEVFF. The part of the CDR3 DNA that was read is TGTGCTAGCAGTAGGACAGGGAGGGGCACA.

This clone was counted only a few times. Genes and germline are mouse. The CDR3 end lies 4 residues beyond the end of the read and is filled in from the germline J gene. The chain couples TRBV13-3 to TRBJ2-5; possible D gene TRBD2, 6 bases. V lost 2 bases to trimming and J lost 0 bases, with 13 bases between them. From germline, CDR1 is NNHDY and CDR2 SYVADS. The CDR3 is 16 residues long. CDR3 protein: CASSERGVINQDTQYF. The sequenced part of the CDR3 DNA is TGTGCCAGCAGTGAACGGGGGGTCATTAACCAAGAC.

With respect to this clone: Gene names are mouse gene names. The sequence runs out 4 residues before the end of the CDR3; the remainder is reconstructed from the germline J gene. Other DNA sequences in the same sample also yield this CDR3. This chain joins TRBV12-1 and TRBJ2-3; 11 bases are shared with TRBD2. V trimming: 2 bases; J trimming: 3 bases; junction bases outside the gene matches: 3. The germline gives CDR1 SGHSN, CDR2 HYEKVE. The CDR3 has 15 amino acids. Incomplete CDR3 DNA: TGTGCCAGCTCTCCCACTGGGGGGGCGGCAGAA. It codes for CASSPTGGAAE. The entire CDR3 sequence reads CASSPTGGAAETLYF.

This clone has more than one count but fewer than ten. The germline and genes are mouse ones. The read is 4 residues too short to cover the CDR3 end, so that end is filled in from the germline J gene. The J gene is TRBJ2-5, the V gene TRBV13-3; 13 nucleotides agree with TRBD2. CDR3 length: 15 amino acids. The germline gives CDR1 NNHDY, CDR2 SYVADS. CDR3 residues: CASSGTGGALDTQYF. CDR3 DNA, as far as it was read: TGTGCCAGCAGTGGGACTGGGGGGGCGCTGGAC.

In its sample, this clone was seen many times. Genes and germline come from the mouse. With the read ending 4 residues before the CDR3 end, the germline J gene is used to fill in that end. The gene calls are TRBV17 and TRBJ2-2, with 10 bases identical to TRBD2. The CDR3 is made up of 16 amino acids. V was clipped by 5 bases and J by 1 base; unmatched bases: 4. Germline CDR1 and CDR2: MNHDT and YYDKIL. The CDR3 here is CASSPGLGVNTGQLYF. The sequenced part of the CDR3 DNA is TGTGCTAGCAGTCCCGGACTGGGGGTAAACACCGGG.

On this clone itself: Gene names follow the mouse nomenclature. Read coverage stops 4 residues before the CDR3 terminus; the germline J gene supplies the remainder. The V gene is TRBV1, the J gene TRBJ2-1; 9 nucleotides match TRBD1. V shed 3 bases, J shed 5 bases, and the junction held 8 bases outside the gene matches. The CDR3 extends over 16 amino acids. CDR1 and CDR2 (germline): NSQYPW, LRSPGD (reference sequence). The CDR3: CTCSADNRDRDAEQFF. The covered CDR3 bases are TGCACCTGCAGTGCGGACAACCGGGACAGGGATGCT. The full variable domain, with the rest looked up from reference TRBV1 and TRBJ2-1, is VTLLEQNPRWRLVPRGQAVNLRCILKNSQYPWMSWYQQDLQKQLQWLFTLRSPGDKEVKSLPGADYLATRVTDTELRLQVANMSQGRTLYCTCSADNRDRDAEQFFGPGTRLTVL.

This clone was detected only a few times. Gene names follow the mouse nomenclature. Read coverage stops 4 residues before the CDR3 terminus; the germline J gene supplies the remainder. The genes are TRBV13-1 and TRBJ2-5, with 8 bases that match TRBD2. Per the germline V gene, CDR1 is NSHNY and CDR2 is SYGAGN. The CDR3 runs to 15 residues. CDR3 bases read: TGTGCCAGCAGTGGAAATAGACTGGGGAAAGAC. Translated: CASSGNRLGKD. The CDR3 reads in full as CASSGNRLGKDTQYF.

This clone was observed a few times. The listed genes are named as in mouse. The sequenced fragment ends 4 residues before the CDR3 boundary, so the rest is inferred from the germline J gene. The chain links TRBV13-1 to TRBJ2-2; D might be TRBD1 (6 bases). The CDR3 spans 15 residues. Germline values: CDR1 NSHNY, CDR2 SYGAGN. The V gene lost 6 bases and the J gene lost 3 bases, with 15 bases spanning the gap. CDR3 sequence: CASNPQGGDTGQLYF. CDR3 bases read: TGTGCCAGCAATCCACAGGGAGGGGACACCGGG.